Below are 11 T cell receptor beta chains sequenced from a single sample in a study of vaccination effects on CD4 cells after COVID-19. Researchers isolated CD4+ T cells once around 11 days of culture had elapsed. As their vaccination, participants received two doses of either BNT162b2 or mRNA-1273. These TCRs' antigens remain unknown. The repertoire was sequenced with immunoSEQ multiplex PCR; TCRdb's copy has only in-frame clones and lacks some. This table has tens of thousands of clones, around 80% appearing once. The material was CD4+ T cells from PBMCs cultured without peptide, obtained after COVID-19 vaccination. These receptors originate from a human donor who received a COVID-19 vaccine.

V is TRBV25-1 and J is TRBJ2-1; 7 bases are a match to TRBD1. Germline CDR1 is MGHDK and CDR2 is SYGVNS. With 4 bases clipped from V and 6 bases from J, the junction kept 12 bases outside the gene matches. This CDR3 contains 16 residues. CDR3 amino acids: CASSVPGGSVGNEQFF. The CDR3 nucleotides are TGTGCCAGCAGTGTCCCAGGGGGTAGTGTAGGCAATGAGCAGTTCTTC.

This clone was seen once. The CDR3 is CASSLWGGRNTEAFF. In nucleotides, the CDR3 is TGTGCCAGCAGTTTATGGGGTGGCAGGAACACTGAAGCTTTCTTT. The chain couples TRBV27 to TRBJ1-1; D uncertain. V was trimmed by 1 base and J by 1 base, leaving 10 bases between them. Germline loops: CDR1 MNHEY, CDR2 SMNVEV (reference sequence). The CDR3 is 15 residues long.

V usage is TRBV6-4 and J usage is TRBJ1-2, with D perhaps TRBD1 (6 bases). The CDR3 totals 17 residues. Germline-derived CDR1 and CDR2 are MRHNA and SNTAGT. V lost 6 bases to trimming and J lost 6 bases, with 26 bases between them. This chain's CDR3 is CASSPTQRGRGPHGYTF. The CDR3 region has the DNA TGTGCCAGCAGCCCGACCCAAAGGGGCAGGGGACCCCATGGCTACACCTTC.

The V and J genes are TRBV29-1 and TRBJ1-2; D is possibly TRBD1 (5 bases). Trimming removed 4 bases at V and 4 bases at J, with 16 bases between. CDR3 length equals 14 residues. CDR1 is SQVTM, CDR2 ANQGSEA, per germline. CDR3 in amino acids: CSVGHRLISYGYTF. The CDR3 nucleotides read TGCAGCGTTGGTCACAGGTTAATCTCCTATGGCTACACCTTC.

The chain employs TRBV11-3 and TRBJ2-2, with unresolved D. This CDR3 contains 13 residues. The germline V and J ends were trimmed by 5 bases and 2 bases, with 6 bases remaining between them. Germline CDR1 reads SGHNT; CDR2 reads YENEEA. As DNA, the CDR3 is TGTGCCAGCAGCCGAGCTAACACCGGGGAGCTGTTTTTT. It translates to CASSRANTGELFF.

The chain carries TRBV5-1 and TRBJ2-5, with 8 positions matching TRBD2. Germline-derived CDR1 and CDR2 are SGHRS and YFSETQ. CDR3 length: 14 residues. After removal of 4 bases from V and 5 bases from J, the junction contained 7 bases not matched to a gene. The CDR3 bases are TGCGCCAGCAGCCAGAGCGGGGGTCGGGAGACCCAGTACTTC. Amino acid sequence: CASSQSGGRETQYF.

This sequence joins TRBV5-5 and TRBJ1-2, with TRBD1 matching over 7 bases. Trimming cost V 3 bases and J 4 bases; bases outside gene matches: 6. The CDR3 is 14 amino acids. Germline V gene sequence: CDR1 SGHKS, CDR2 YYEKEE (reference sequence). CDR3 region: CASSSGTASYGYTF. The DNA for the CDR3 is TGTGCCAGCAGCTCTGGGACAGCTAGCTATGGCTACACCTTC.

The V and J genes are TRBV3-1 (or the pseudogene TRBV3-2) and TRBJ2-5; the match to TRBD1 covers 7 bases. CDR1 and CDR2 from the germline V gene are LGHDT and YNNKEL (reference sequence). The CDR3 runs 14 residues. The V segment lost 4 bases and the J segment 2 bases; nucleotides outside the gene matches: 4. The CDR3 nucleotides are TGTGCCAGCAGCCCCGTCAGGGGGCAAGAGACCCAGTACTTC. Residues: CASSPVRGQETQYF.

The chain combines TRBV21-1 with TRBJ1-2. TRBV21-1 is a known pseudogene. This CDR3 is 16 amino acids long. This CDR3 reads CASSKEAQGQNYGYTF. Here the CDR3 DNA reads TGTGCCAGCAGCAAAGAGGCTCAAGGGCAGAACTATGGCTACACCTTC.

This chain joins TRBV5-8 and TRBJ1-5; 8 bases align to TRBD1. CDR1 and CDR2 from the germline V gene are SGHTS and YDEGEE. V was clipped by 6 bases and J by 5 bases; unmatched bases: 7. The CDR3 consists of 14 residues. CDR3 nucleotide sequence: TGTGCCAGCAACCGACAGGGGAATGATCAGCCCCAGCATTTT. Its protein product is CASNRQGNDQPQHF.

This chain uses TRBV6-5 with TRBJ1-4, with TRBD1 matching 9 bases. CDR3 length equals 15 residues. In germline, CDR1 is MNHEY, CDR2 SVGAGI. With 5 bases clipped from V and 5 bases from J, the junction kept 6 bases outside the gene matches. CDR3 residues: CASSQITGGNEKLFF. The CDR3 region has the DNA TGTGCCAGCAGTCAGATCACAGGGGGCAATGAAAAACTGTTTTTT.